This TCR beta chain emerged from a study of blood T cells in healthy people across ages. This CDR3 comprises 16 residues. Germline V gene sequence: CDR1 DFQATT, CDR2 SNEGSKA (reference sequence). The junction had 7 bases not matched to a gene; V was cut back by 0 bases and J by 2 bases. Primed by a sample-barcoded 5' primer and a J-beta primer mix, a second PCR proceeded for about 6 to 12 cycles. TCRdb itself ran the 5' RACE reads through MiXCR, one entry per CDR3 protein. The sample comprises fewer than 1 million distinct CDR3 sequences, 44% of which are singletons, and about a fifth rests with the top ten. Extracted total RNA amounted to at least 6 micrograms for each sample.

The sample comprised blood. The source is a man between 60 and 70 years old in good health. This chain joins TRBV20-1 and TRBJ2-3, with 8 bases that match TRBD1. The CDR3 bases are TGCAGTGCTAGAGATCAAGACAGGGGAACCACAGATACGCAGTATTTT. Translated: CSARDQDRGTTDTQYF.